What follows is one TCR beta chain and its context. Its antigen is not known. This sample stems from a study of cytomegalovirus exposure and HLA in healthy donors. Study results and caveats: Earlier analysis looked at TCR beta V segments, and most were productive about 87% or about 30% of the time.

CDR1 and CDR2 (germline): SEHNR, FQNEAQ (reference sequence). V dropped 5 bases and J dropped 4 bases, with 17 bases sitting between them. The CDR3 runs to 15 residues. The PCR ran on 60 Vbeta and 13 Jbeta primers. Produced via immunoSEQ multiplex PCR; TCRdb's table is partial and in-frame only. The table includes 250,000 to 350,000 clones, roughly 90% detected once. The source material was PBMCs. The sequence was obtained from a man aged 35 to 55 in good health and CMV-seropositive. The chain uses TRBV7-9 and TRBJ2-5; weak D call: TRBD2 (5 bases). CDR3 coding DNA: TGTGCCAGCAGCCTACGGATGGAAGGAGGAGAGACCCAGTACTTC. Its translation is CASSLRMEGGETQYF.